Included here is one T cell receptor beta chain sequence, with context. Its antigen remains unknown. Trimming removed 2 bases at V and 8 bases at J, with 10 bases between. Germline values: CDR1 SQVTM, CDR2 ANQGSEA. The CDR3 loop spans 12 amino acids. Profiled with immunoSEQ multiplex PCR; TCRdb holds only in-frame clones, not every one. The sample yields about 75,000 clones, roughly 88% seen once. The data were obtained in a study of T cell responses to AZD1222 COVID-19 vaccine. General study points: Among the donors, most were white British and more were female, and clonal diversity was possibly underestimated. The reported proportion of spike-specific TCRs targeting unmutated variant regions was nearly half. At baseline, just 6 or 7 AZD1222 recipients tested seropositive. Increases in Spike-specific TCR breadth and depth were seen after two AZD1222 doses.

The sequencing here drew on peripheral blood, taken 28 days after the second dose of the MenACWY control vaccine. This receptor was identified in an adult who received the MenACWY meningococcal vaccine as a control. This chain connects TRBV29-1 to TRBJ2-1; the D gene is possibly TRBD1 (5 bases). The CDR3 sequence: CSVELRDYEQFF. The CDR3, as DNA: TGCAGCGTTGAACTCAGGGATTATGAGCAGTTCTTC.